The 24 T cell receptor beta chains given below trace back to one sample, sequenced in a study of shared clonotypes between healthy human individuals. Assay used: immunoSEQ multiplex PCR; TCRdb lists only in-frame clones, some missing. Here the sample spans some 790,000 clones, roughly two thirds being singletons. Sequences were obtained from memory CD4+ T cells sorted from blood. The subset is: CD45RA-negative fraction. Every receptor here comes from a woman in her 30s in good health.

The chain joins TRBV5-8 to TRBJ1-5, with D possibly TRBD1 on 6 matching bases. Trimming took 4 bases from V and 7 from J, leaving 21 bases between them. The germline CDR1 and CDR2 sequences are SGHTS and YDEGEE. The CDR3 is 16 amino acids. The CDR3, as DNA: TGTGCCAGCAGCACCGGACAGCATGTTGGGGGACAGCCCCAGCATTTT. Translated: CASSTGQHVGGQPQHF.

The chain uses TRBV27 and TRBJ2-7, with D tentatively TRBD1 or TRBD2 (5 bases each). The CDR3 is 14 residues long. The V gene's germline CDR1 is MNHEY and CDR2 SMNVEV (reference sequence). Trimming pared 0 bases from V and 1 base from J, leaving 7 bases between. CDR3 DNA sequence: TGTGCCAGCAGTTTATCGAGGGGTTCCTACGAGCAGTACTTC. Encoded protein: CASSLSRGSYEQYF.

Of note for this clone: This may be a read error, as it is one base from a much larger clone. The chain employs TRBV5-1 and TRBJ2-2, with D perhaps matching TRBD2 (5 bases). This CDR3 contains 15 residues. V was pared by 10 bases and J by 4 bases, with 20 bases between. The germline V gene encodes CDR1 SGHRS and CDR2 YFSETQ. CDR3 nucleotides: TGCGCCTCCGTGGACCCCTCCGGAGGCACCGGGGAGCTGTTTTTT. Protein product: CASVDPSGGTGELFF.

V and J are TRBV29-1 and TRBJ2-1; 12 nucleotides line up with TRBD2. CDR1 SQVTM and CDR2 ANQGSEA come from the germline V gene. V was pared by 4 bases and J by 9 bases, with 4 bases of the junction left unmatched. The CDR3 covers 13 residues. In DNA, the CDR3 is TGCAGCGTTGGACTAGCGGGAGTACTTGAGCAGTTCTTC. Protein: CSVGLAGVLEQFF.

This chain joins TRBV6-5 and TRBJ1-2; D is unclear. The CDR3 length is 15 residues. Germline values: CDR1 MNHEY, CDR2 SVGAGI. V was shortened by 0 bases and J by 6 bases, with 14 bases between the two germline ends. This CDR3 reads CASSYSAGIQNGYTF. In nucleotides, the CDR3 is TGTGCCAGCAGTTACTCGGCGGGGATTCAAAATGGCTACACCTTC.

This chain connects TRBV28 to TRBJ2-1; the match to TRBD2 covers 11 bases. This CDR3 has 12 residues. Germline V gene sequence: CDR1 MDHEN, CDR2 SYDVKM. V was pared by 6 bases and J by 15 bases, with 7 bases of the junction left unmatched. The CDR3 is CASRPLAGGVFF. The CDR3 coding sequence is TGTGCCAGCAGGCCTCTAGCGGGAGGAGTGTTCTTC.

The chain carries TRBV5-6 and TRBJ1-3; 11 positions agree with TRBD1. This CDR3 has 17 residues. Germline V gene data show CDR1 as SGHDT and CDR2 as YYEEEE. V shed 4 bases, J shed 4 bases, and the junction held 10 bases outside the gene matches. The CDR3: CASSRRGTGGTGNTIYF. CDR3 DNA: TGTGCCAGCAGCCGCCGCGGGACAGGGGGTACCGGAAACACCATATATTTT.

The count of this clone is one. V usage is TRBV11-3 and J usage is TRBJ2-5; 12 bases agree with TRBD2. The junction had 6 bases not matched to a gene; V was cut back by 5 bases and J by 5 bases. Germline V gene sequence: CDR1 SGHNT, CDR2 YENEEA. This CDR3 contains 15 residues. CDR3 protein: CASSTRTSGMETQYF. In nucleotides, the CDR3 is TGTGCCAGCAGCACGAGGACTAGCGGGATGGAGACCCAGTACTTC.

The sample holds one count of this clone. The genes are TRBV29-1 and TRBJ1-1, with D possibly being TRBD1 (5 bases). CDR3 size: 14 residues. Trimming left V 8 bases short and J 8 bases short, with 24 bases between. The germline V gene has CDR1 SQVTM and CDR2 ANQGSEA. As DNA, the CDR3 is TGCAGCTTGGGACGCGCCGGCACGGATGCGGAAGCTTTCTTT. Encoded protein: CSLGRAGTDAEAFF.

This clone was counted many times. The chain uses TRBV7-8 and TRBJ1-2; 8 nucleotides align to TRBD1. V trimming: 5 bases; J trimming: 4 bases; junction bases outside the gene matches: 6. Germline-derived CDR1 and CDR2 are SGHVS and FQNEAQ. The CDR3 contains 14 residues. CDR3 sequence reads: CASSVGQGGYGYTF. CDR3 in DNA: TGTGCCAGCAGCGTCGGACAGGGAGGCTATGGCTACACCTTC.

This clone has just one count. The V and J genes are TRBV6-6 and TRBJ1-1, with 7 bases lining up with TRBD1. From germline, CDR1 is MNHNY and CDR2 SVGAGI (reference sequence). With V trimmed by 5 bases and J by 1 base, 10 bases remained unmatched. CDR3 length: 16 amino acids. The CDR3 is CASSPLPGQRNTEAFF. CDR3 nucleotide sequence: TGTGCCAGCAGTCCCCTACCGGGACAGAGGAACACTGAAGCTTTCTTT.

This chain links TRBV28 with TRBJ2-2, with a tentative D call TRBD2 (6 bases). V gave up 1 base and J gave up 3 bases, with 12 bases separating them. The CDR3 covers 16 residues. Germline CDR1 and CDR2: MDHEN and SYDVKM. CDR3 in amino acids: CASSLSPLAYTGELFF. CDR3 DNA sequence: TGTGCCAGCAGTTTATCGCCACTAGCTTACACCGGGGAGCTGTTTTTT. Full variable domain (rest looked up from reference TRBV28 and TRBJ2-2): DVKVTQSSRYLVKRTGEKVFLECVQDMDHENMFWYRQDPGLGLRLIYFSYDVKMKEKGDIPEGYSVSREKKERFSLILESASTNQTSMYLCASSLSPLAYTGELFFGEGSRLTVL.

This chain links TRBV7-6 with TRBJ1-3; the match to TRBD1 covers 7 bases. Trimming at V came to 5 bases and at J to 4 bases, leaving 2 bases not matched to a gene. The CDR3 is made up of 13 amino acids. The germline V gene has CDR1 SGHVS and CDR2 FNYEAQ. In DNA, the CDR3 is TGTGCCAGCAGCGGGACAGAAGGAAACACCATATATTTT. The encoded protein is CASSGTEGNTIYF.

This clone was counted ten times or more. Other DNA sequences in the same sample also yield this CDR3. The chain links TRBV28 to TRBJ1-2; 11 nucleotides align to TRBD1. CDR3 length: 14 residues. With 7 bases clipped from V and 5 bases from J, the junction kept 6 bases outside the gene matches. Germline loops: CDR1 MDHEN, CDR2 SYDVKM. This CDR3 is CASTRTGGGYGYTF. DNA of the CDR3: TGTGCCAGCACCCGGACAGGGGGCGGGTATGGCTACACCTTC.

CDR3 sequence: CASGVGDTEAFF. CDR3 coding DNA: TGTGCCAGTGGGGTAGGCGACACTGAAGCTTTCTTT. The genes are TRBV28 and TRBJ1-1; D not resolved. V lost 9 bases, J lost 3 bases, and 11 bases lay in between. Germline CDR1 is MDHEN and CDR2 is SYDVKM. The length of the CDR3 is 12 residues.

J is TRBJ1-1 and V is TRBV27; maybe TRBD1 (6 bases). From germline, CDR1 is MNHEY and CDR2 SMNVEV (reference sequence). This CDR3 contains 15 residues. V was pared by 3 bases and J by 5 bases, with 16 bases between. CDR3 residues: CASSFAGAQGTEAFF. The CDR3 nucleotides are TGTGCCAGCAGTTTCGCAGGGGCGCAGGGGACTGAAGCTTTCTTT.

The genes are TRBV11-2 and TRBJ1-1; the D is unclear. V was clipped by 4 bases and J by 6 bases, with 18 bases between them. The germline CDR1 and CDR2 sequences are SGHAT and FQNNGV. The CDR3 has 15 residues. Here the CDR3 reads CASSSWTGGSAEAFF. The CDR3, as DNA: TGTGCCAGCAGCTCATGGACGGGAGGGTCGGCTGAAGCTTTCTTT.

The CDR3 sequence is CAIGQDSHSEAFF. As DNA, the CDR3 is TGTGCCATCGGGCAGGACAGTCATTCTGAAGCTTTCTTT. The chain couples TRBV10-3 to TRBJ1-1, with D possibly matching TRBD1 (6 bases). The CDR3 length is 13 residues. Germline V gene data show CDR1 as ENHRY and CDR2 as SYGVKD. Trimming stripped 8 bases from V and 6 bases from J, with 16 bases between.

The chain links TRBV6-6 to TRBJ2-7; 8 nucleotides match TRBD2. Losses at the gene ends were 6 bases for V and 5 bases for J; bases not matched to a gene: 6. CDR1 is MNHNY and CDR2 is SVGAGI in the germline V gene (reference sequence). This CDR3 comprises 13 residues. CDR3 amino acids: CASRQREWHEQYF. Here the CDR3 DNA reads TGTGCCAGCAGACAGCGGGAGTGGCACGAGCAGTACTTC.

V and J are TRBV4-2 and TRBJ2-1; 12 bases map to TRBD1. V gave up 3 bases and J gave up 2 bases; unmatched junction bases: 2. The CDR3 has 16 residues. The germline CDR1 and CDR2 sequences are LGHNA and YNFKEQ. This chain's CDR3 is CASSQGTGGAYNEQFF. For the CDR3, the DNA is TGTGCCAGCAGCCAGGGGACAGGGGGCGCCTACAATGAGCAGTTCTTC.

This rearrangement joins TRBV5-1 to TRBJ2-7; 8 positions match TRBD1. Germline CDR1 and CDR2: SGHRS and YFSETQ. Trimming at V came to 7 bases and at J to 3 bases, leaving 9 bases not matched to a gene. This CDR3 region has 14 residues. The CDR3 spells CASGAGQEGYEQYF. CDR3 DNA sequence: TGCGCCAGCGGTGCGGGACAGGAGGGCTACGAGCAGTACTTC.

This clone showed up just a few times. The DNA for the CDR3 is TGTGCCAGCAGGGCGGACAGTACCTACGAGCAGTACTTC. It encodes CASRADSTYEQYF. The chain is built from TRBV2 and TRBJ2-7; D possibly corresponds to TRBD1 (6 bases). Germline V gene data show CDR1 as SNHLY and CDR2 as FYNNEI. The CDR3 runs 13 residues. The V end lost 6 bases, the J end lost 2 bases, and 11 bases lay between the germline ends.

This clone was observed once. This chain connects TRBV5-1 to TRBJ2-7; D not resolved. CDR1 and CDR2 (germline): SGHRS, YFSETQ. This CDR3 spans 14 amino acids. Trimming shortened V by 5 bases and J by 1 base, and 13 bases separated the two germline ends. CDR3 nucleotide sequence: TGCGCCAGCAGTGTGGCAGGTTCGTCCTACGAGCAGTACTTC. This codes for CASSVAGSSYEQYF.

This sequence joins TRBV7-2 and TRBJ2-2; D is undetermined. Germline V lookup: CDR1 SGHTA, CDR2 FQGNSA. V lost 3 bases to trimming and J lost 0 bases, with 8 bases between them. This CDR3 has 15 residues. CDR3 sequence reads: CASSFTLPNTGELFF. In nucleotides, the CDR3 is TGTGCCAGCAGCTTTACTTTACCGAACACCGGGGAGCTGTTTTTT.